The next 17 T cell receptor beta chains were all read from a single sample in a study of vaccination effects on CD4 cells after COVID-19. Only in-frame clones appear in the TCRdb table, and some are missing; sequencing was by immunoSEQ multiplex PCR. The sample shows fewer than 85,000 clones, around 76% of them seen only once. Antigen-specific CD4+ T cells were expanded with viral peptide pools in the ViraFEST assay before sequencing. Subsequent to a culture period of 10 to 11 days, CD4+ T cells were isolated. All vaccine recipients tested negative for nucleocapsid antibodies and had never contracted SARS-CoV-2 infection. Antigens for these TCRs are unknown. Sequencing used CD4+ T cells from PBMCs cultured with SARS-CoV-2 spike peptides, obtained before COVID-19 vaccination. The receptors originated from a human donor who received a COVID-19 vaccine.

CDR3 sequence (DNA): TGTGCCAGCAGCTTTCAGGGGAAGGAGCAGTACGTC. Translation gives CASSFQGKEQYV. V is TRBV7-2 and J is TRBJ2-7; weak D call: TRBD1 (6 bases). Germline V gene data show CDR1 as SGHTA and CDR2 as FQGNSA. CDR3 length: 12 amino acids. Trimming cost V 3 bases and J 7 bases, with 10 bases left between them.

The chain recombines TRBV7-9 with TRBJ1-2; 8 nucleotides line up with TRBD1. Germline trimming cut 3 bases from V and 3 bases from J; bases unmatched to any gene: 6. The CDR3 spans 15 residues. Germline CDR1 reads SEHNR; CDR2 reads FQNEAQ (reference sequence). As DNA, the CDR3 is TGTGCCAGCAGCTTTGGGGACAGGCGAGACTATGGCTACACCTTC. Protein product: CASSFGDRRDYGYTF.

This sequence joins TRBV7-6 and TRBJ2-3, with 7 bases that match TRBD1. This CDR3 is 15 amino acids long. Trimming cost V 4 bases and J 0 bases; bases outside gene matches: 4. Germline CDR1 reads SGHVS; CDR2 reads FNYEAQ. Here the CDR3 reads CASSSPGQSTDTQYF. The CDR3 nucleotides are TGTGCCAGCAGCTCGCCGGGACAGAGCACAGATACGCAGTATTTT.

The V gene is TRBV7-9, the J gene TRBJ2-3; D unresolved. Germline assignment: CDR1 SEHNR and CDR2 FQNEAQ (reference sequence). V was clipped by 1 base and J by 8 bases, with 13 bases between them. This CDR3 has 14 residues. The CDR3 DNA follows: TGTGCCAGCAGCTTAGGGCTAGTAGGCAGTACGCAGTATTTT. Its protein is CASSLGLVGSTQYF.

The chain employs TRBV6-4 and TRBJ2-3; maybe TRBD2 (6 bases). V lost 6 bases to trimming and J lost 5 bases, with 15 bases between them. This CDR3 is 14 amino acids long. Per germline, CDR1 MRHNA and CDR2 SNTAGT. CDR3 in DNA: TGTGCCAGCAGCCTAGGAGGGTTTGGAGATACGCAGTATTTT. Amino acids: CASSLGGFGDTQYF.

The chain carries TRBV2 and TRBJ2-5; D gene ambiguous. CDR3 length: 12 amino acids. The V end was cut by 7 bases, the J end by 5 bases, with 11 bases between. CDR1 and CDR2 (germline): SNHLY, FYNNEI. The CDR3 DNA follows: TGTGCCAGCACAATGACTCGTGAGACCCAGTACTTC. It codes for CASTMTRETQYF.

The sample holds one count of this clone. The CDR3 nucleotides read TGTGCCAGCAGCCAAGAGGGCGGAATGAACACTGAAGCTTTCTTT. It is translated as CASSQEGGMNTEAFF. The rearrangement joins TRBV3-1 (or the pseudogene TRBV3-2) to TRBJ1-1; D gene ambiguous. V dropped 0 bases and J dropped 0 bases, with 8 bases sitting between them. The CDR3 has 15 amino acids. The V gene's germline CDR1 is LGHDT and CDR2 YNNKEL (reference sequence).

The chain is built from TRBV9 and TRBJ2-3; 7 bases are shared with TRBD2. CDR1 is SGDLS, CDR2 YYNGEE, per germline. V shed 5 bases and J 1 base; nucleotides not matched to a gene: 4. This CDR3 spans 14 amino acids. Written as DNA, the CDR3 is TGTGCCAGCAGTGCCCGGGGGGGCACAGATACGCAGTATTTT. This codes for CASSARGGTDTQYF. The full variable domain, its missing parts supplied by reference TRBV9 and TRBJ2-3, is DSGVTQTPKHLITATGQRVTLRCSPRSGDLSVYWYQQSLDQGLQFLIQYYNGEERAKGNILERFSAQQFPDLHSELNLSSLELGDSALYFCASSARGGTDTQYFGPGTRLTVL.

The CDR3 coding sequence is TGTGCCAGCAGTGACACACCCCAGGCTTTTGCGAATGGCTACACCTTC. This translates into CASSDTPQAFANGYTF. The V call is TRBV6-4, the J call TRBJ1-2; unclear D gene. Per germline, CDR1 MRHNA and CDR2 SNTAGT. The CDR3 extends over 16 amino acids. V lost 2 bases to trimming and J lost 6 bases, with 19 bases between them.

This clone was counted a single time. This rearrangement joins TRBV5-1 to TRBJ2-2; D possibly corresponds to TRBD2 (6 bases). Deletions cut 9 bases from V and 0 bases from J, with 15 bases between. The CDR3 has 15 amino acids. CDR1 is SGHRS, CDR2 YFSETQ, per germline. CDR3 sequence (DNA): TGCGCCACCCGCACCGGGACTGCGAACACCGGGGAGCTGTTTTTT. This translates into CATRTGTANTGELFF.

The gene calls are TRBV28 and TRBJ2-7, with D possibly matching TRBD2 (6 bases). Germline assignment: CDR1 MDHEN and CDR2 SYDVKM. This CDR3 is 12 amino acids long. The V and J ends lost 3 bases and 8 bases respectively, with 11 bases between them. CDR3 sequence (DNA): TGTGCCAGCAGTTTGTGGGGAGGCAAGCAGTACGTC. This gives the protein CASSLWGGKQYV.

This sequence joins TRBV5-1 and TRBJ1-4; D is perhaps TRBD1 (5 bases). In germline, CDR1 is SGHRS, CDR2 YFSETQ. The ends were cut back, 5 bases at V and 3 bases at J, with 8 bases in the middle. The CDR3 is made up of 13 amino acids. CDR3 bases: TGCGCCAGCAGGACAGATTCTAATGAAAAACTGTTTTTT. It specifies CASRTDSNEKLFF.

This chain connects TRBV6-5 to TRBJ2-7; D tentatively fits TRBD1 or TRBD2 (6 bases each). Germline V CDR1 and CDR2: MNHEY, SVGAGI. V dropped 6 bases and J dropped 7 bases, with 16 bases sitting between them. This CDR3 comprises 13 residues. This chain's CDR3 is CASSARGAREQYV. The CDR3, as DNA: TGTGCCAGCAGCGCAAGGGGGGCGAGGGAGCAGTACGTC.

The V gene is TRBV6-5, the J gene TRBJ1-2; 10 bases fit TRBD1. The CDR3 length is 12 residues. Trimming cost V 6 bases and J 8 bases; bases outside gene matches: 3. Germline lookup yields CDR1 MNHEY and CDR2 SVGAGI. This CDR3 reads CASRGTGEGYTF. The CDR3 DNA sequence: TGTGCCAGCAGAGGGACAGGGGAAGGCTACACCTTC.

This sequence joins TRBV5-1 and TRBJ2-5; 11 bases fit TRBD2. This CDR3 region has 15 residues. The V gene end was trimmed by 5 bases and the J gene end by 1 base; junction bases not matched to a gene: 4. Germline V gene data show CDR1 as SGHRS and CDR2 as YFSETQ. The CDR3 region is CASRTTSGAQETQYF. The CDR3 bases are TGCGCCAGCAGGACGACTAGCGGGGCCCAAGAGACCCAGTACTTC.

The V gene is TRBV5-6, the J gene TRBJ2-7; possible D gene TRBD2, 5 bases. The CDR3 is 12 amino acids. The germline gives CDR1 SGHDT, CDR2 YYEEEE. V shed 2 bases and J shed 3 bases, with 6 bases lying between them. The DNA for the CDR3 is TGTGCCAGCAGCTTAAGCGGCTACGAGCAGTACGTC. It is translated as CASSLSGYEQYV.

The rearrangement joins TRBV24-1 to TRBJ1-5; possible D gene TRBD1, 6 bases. V gave up 7 bases and J gave up 5 bases, with 14 bases separating them. The CDR3 consists of 14 residues. Germline CDR1 reads KGHDR; CDR2 reads SFDVKD. Written as DNA, the CDR3 is TGTGCCACCAGATCTTCCAGGGGAGATCAGCCCCAGCATTTT. This codes for CATRSSRGDQPQHF.